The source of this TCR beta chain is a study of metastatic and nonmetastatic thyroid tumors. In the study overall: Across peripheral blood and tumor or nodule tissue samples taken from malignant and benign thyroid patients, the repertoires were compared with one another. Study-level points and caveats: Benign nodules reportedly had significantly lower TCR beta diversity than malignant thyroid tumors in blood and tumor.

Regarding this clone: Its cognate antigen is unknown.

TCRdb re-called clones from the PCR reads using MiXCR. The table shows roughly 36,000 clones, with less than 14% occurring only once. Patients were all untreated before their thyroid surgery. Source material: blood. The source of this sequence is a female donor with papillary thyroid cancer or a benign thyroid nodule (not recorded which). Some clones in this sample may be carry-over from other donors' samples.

The CDR3 loop is CASSLTGTGAFPSYEQYF. CDR3 bases: TGTGCCAGCAGCTTGACCGGGACAGGGGCCTTTCCTTCCTACGAGCAGTACTTC. V and J are TRBV28 and TRBJ2-7; 10 nucleotides match TRBD1. Germline V lookup: CDR1 MDHEN, CDR2 SYDVKM. Germline trimming cut 6 bases from V and 1 base from J; bases unmatched to any gene: 15. The CDR3 has 18 residues. Filled out from reference TRBV28 and TRBJ2-7, the complete variable domain reads DVKVTQSSRYLVKRTGEKVFLECVQDMDHENMFWYRQDPGLGLRLIYFSYDVKMKEKGDIPEGYSVSREKKERFSLILESASTNQTSMYLCASSLTGTGAFPSYEQYFGPGTRLTVT.